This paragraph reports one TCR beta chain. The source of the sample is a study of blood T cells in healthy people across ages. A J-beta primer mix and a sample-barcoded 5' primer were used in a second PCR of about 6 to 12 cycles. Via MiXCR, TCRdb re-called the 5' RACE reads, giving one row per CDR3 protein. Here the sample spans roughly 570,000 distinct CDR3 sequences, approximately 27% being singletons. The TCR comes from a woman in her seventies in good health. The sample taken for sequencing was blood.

This CDR3 is CASSLFVGDYEQYF. CDR3 DNA sequence: TGTGCCAGCAGTTTATTTGTCGGAGACTACGAGCAGTACTTC. The genes are TRBV27 and TRBJ2-7; D gene uncertain. CDR1 and CDR2 (germline): MNHEY, SMNVEV (reference sequence). This CDR3 spans 14 amino acids. The V end was cut by 1 base, the J end by 3 bases, with 10 bases between.